The next 11 T cell receptor beta chains were all read from a single sample in a study of blood T cells in healthy people across ages (dated by TCRdb to 2013 to 2016). The library was made by 5' RACE. Sequencer: Illumina HiSeq 2500. A second PCR of about 6 to 11 cycles was performed with a sample-barcoded 5' primer and a J-beta primer mix. TCRdb reanalyzed the raw reads on its own, using fastp at Q25 for trimming and MiXCR for clone calling, and kept in-frame beta chains. Duplicate CDR3 protein sequences are folded into a single record with the most common DNA and genes. A total of around 1.7 million distinct CDR3 sequences appear in this sample, approximately 28% of them only once. Roughly 8.2% of the sample comes from the top ten. Sample: blood. Receptors were obtained from a woman aged 25 to 39 in good health.

In regard to this clonotype: A junction end diverges from the germline sequence, so it may reflect a read error. The J gene is TRBJ2-1, the V gene TRBV11-2; no clear D. Germline CDR1 and CDR2: SGHAT and FQNNGV. The CDR3 consists of 16 residues. The CDR3 DNA reads TGTGTCAGCAGTCCGAACCCGCGAGCAGGAAACAATGAGCAGTTCTTC. It translates to CVSSPNPRAGNNEQFF.

The V call is TRBV28, the J call TRBJ2-7; 7 bases line up with TRBD2. The CDR3 covers 13 residues. Germline V gives CDR1 MDHEN, CDR2 SYDVKM. The J segment lost 5 bases and the V segment lost 3 bases, leaving 4 bases of the junction unmatched. The CDR3 coding sequence is TGTGCCAGCAGTTTGAAAGGGAGGGACGAGCAGTACTTC. Translation gives CASSLKGRDEQYF.

The genes are TRBV6-2 or TRBV6-3 and TRBJ2-5; the D gene could be TRBD1 or TRBD2 (6 bases each). This CDR3 comprises 14 residues. Trimming took off 2 bases at V and 11 bases at J, with 18 bases between the two ends. CDR1 and CDR2 from the germline V gene are MNHEY and SVGEGT. CDR3 in amino acids: CASSYAAARGGQYF. CDR3 nucleotide sequence: TGTGCCAGCAGTTACGCGGCAGCTCGAGGGGGGCAGTACTTC.

This clonotype was counted ten times or more. V usage is TRBV29-1 and J usage is TRBJ2-1; 13 nucleotides line up with TRBD2. Germline CDR1 reads SQVTM; CDR2 reads ANQGSEA. Trimming took 6 bases from V and 2 from J; bases not matched to a gene: 7. This CDR3 region has 16 residues. The CDR3 sequence is CSVQGLAGAPYNEQFF. The CDR3 nucleotides are TGCAGCGTACAAGGACTAGCGGGAGCACCCTACAATGAGCAGTTCTTC.

In this sample, this clonotype turned up a few times. The chain carries TRBV6-2 or TRBV6-3 and TRBJ1-1; no firm D call. The CDR3 runs 15 residues. Germline V lookup: CDR1 MNHEY, CDR2 SVGEGT. Deletions cut 0 bases from V and 1 base from J, with 9 bases between. CDR3 nucleotide sequence: TGTGCCAGCAGTTACTCGAGGCGGCGGAACACTGAAGCTTTCTTT. It is translated as CASSYSRRRNTEAFF.

This clonotype was counted between two and nine times. The V and J genes are TRBV6-6 and TRBJ2-1, with a weak D call TRBD2 (7 bases). CDR1 and CDR2 (germline): MNHNY, SVGAGI (reference sequence). Trimming took 2 bases from V and 4 from J, leaving 12 bases between them. The length of the CDR3 is 15 residues. The CDR3 sequence: CASSYGGAGYNEQFF. The CDR3 DNA reads as TGTGCCAGCAGTTACGGGGGGGCGGGTTACAATGAGCAGTTCTTC.

This clonotype showed up just a few times. V is TRBV16 and J is TRBJ1-6; the D is unclear. The germline gives CDR1 KGHSY, CDR2 FQNENV. The CDR3 has 15 residues. V was shortened by 1 base and J by 6 bases, with 10 bases between the two germline ends. CDR3 sequence: CASSQLTASNSPLHF. CDR3 coding DNA: TGTGCCAGCAGCCAATTAACAGCGAGTAATTCACCCCTCCACTTT.

The chain joins TRBV20-1 to TRBJ2-5, with 11 bases that match TRBD2. The V segment lost 6 bases and the J segment 5 bases; nucleotides outside the gene matches: 14. Per the germline V gene, CDR1 is DFQATT and CDR2 is SNEGSKA (reference sequence). The CDR3 runs 16 residues. CDR3 sequence (DNA): TGCAGTGCCCGGAGGGGGCTAGCGGGAGGTGATGAGACCCAGTACTTC. It translates to CSARRGLAGGDETQYF.

This clonotype was recorded a few times. This rearrangement joins TRBV5-1 to TRBJ1-4, with D possibly matching TRBD1 (5 bases). V was shortened by 0 bases and J by 5 bases, with 8 bases between the two germline ends. The CDR3 has 14 amino acids. Germline lookup yields CDR1 SGHRS and CDR2 YFSETQ. DNA for the CDR3: TGCGCCAGCAGCTTGGGACAGAACAATGAAAAACTGTTTTTT. It codes for CASSLGQNNEKLFF.

V usage is TRBV20-1 and J usage is TRBJ2-5; 8 bases fit TRBD2. The CDR3 contains 15 residues. V shed 3 bases and J 3 bases; nucleotides not matched to a gene: 9. Germline V gene sequence: CDR1 DFQATT, CDR2 SNEGSKA (reference sequence). The DNA of the CDR3 is TGCAGTGCTAGTCGCGCGGGGGGTCCAAAAGAGACCCAGTACTTC. Amino acid sequence: CSASRAGGPKETQYF.

At least ten counts were recorded for this clonotype. This chain links TRBV29-1 with TRBJ2-1; 8 positions agree with TRBD2. The germline CDR1 and CDR2 sequences are SQVTM and ANQGSEA. With V trimmed by 2 bases and J by 4 bases, 7 bases remained unmatched. This CDR3 contains 15 residues. DNA of the CDR3: TGCAGCGTTGAAATTGGGACTAGGGGTTACAATGAGCAGTTCTTC. Its protein is CSVEIGTRGYNEQFF.